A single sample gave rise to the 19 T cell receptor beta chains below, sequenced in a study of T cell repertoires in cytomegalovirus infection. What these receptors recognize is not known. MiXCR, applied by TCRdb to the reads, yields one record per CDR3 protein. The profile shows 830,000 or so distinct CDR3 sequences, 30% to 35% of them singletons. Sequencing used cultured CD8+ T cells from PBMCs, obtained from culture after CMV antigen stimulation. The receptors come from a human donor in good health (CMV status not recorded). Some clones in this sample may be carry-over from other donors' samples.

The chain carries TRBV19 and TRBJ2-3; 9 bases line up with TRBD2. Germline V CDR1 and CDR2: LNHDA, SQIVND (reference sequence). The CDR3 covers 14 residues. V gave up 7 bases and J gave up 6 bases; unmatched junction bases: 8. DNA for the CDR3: TGTGCCAGTACCGCGGGCGGGGGGGCTGATACGCAGTATTTT. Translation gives CASTAGGGADTQYF.

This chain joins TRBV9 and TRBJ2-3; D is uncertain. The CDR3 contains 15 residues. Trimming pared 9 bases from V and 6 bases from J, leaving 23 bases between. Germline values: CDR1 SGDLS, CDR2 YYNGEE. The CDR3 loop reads CATSTQPAQFDTQYF. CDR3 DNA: TGTGCCACCTCGACGCAACCCGCACAATTTGATACGCAGTATTTT.

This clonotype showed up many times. CDR3 loop: CASSFSRLAGGPTDTQYF. CDR3 sequence (DNA): TGTGCCAGCAGCTTTTCGCGACTAGCGGGGGGCCCCACAGATACGCAGTATTTT. V is TRBV7-8 and J is TRBJ2-3; 13 nucleotides line up with TRBD2. V dropped 3 bases and J dropped 2; count of bases not matched to a gene: 8. The CDR3 is made up of 18 amino acids. Germline loops: CDR1 SGHVS, CDR2 FQNEAQ.

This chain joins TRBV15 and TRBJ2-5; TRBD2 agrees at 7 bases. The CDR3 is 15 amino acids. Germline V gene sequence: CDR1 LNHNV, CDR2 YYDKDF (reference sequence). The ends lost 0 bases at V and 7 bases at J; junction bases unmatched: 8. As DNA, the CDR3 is TGTGCCACCAGCAGAGATAGGAGCGGGGTTAGGACCCAGTACTTC. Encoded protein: CATSRDRSGVRTQYF.

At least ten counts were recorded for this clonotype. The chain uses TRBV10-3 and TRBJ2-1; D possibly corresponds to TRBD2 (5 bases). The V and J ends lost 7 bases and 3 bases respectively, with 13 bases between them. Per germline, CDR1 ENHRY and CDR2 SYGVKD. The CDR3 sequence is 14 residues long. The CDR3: CAIKYSDIYNEQFF. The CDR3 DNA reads TGTGCCATCAAATATAGCGATATCTACAATGAGCAGTTCTTC.

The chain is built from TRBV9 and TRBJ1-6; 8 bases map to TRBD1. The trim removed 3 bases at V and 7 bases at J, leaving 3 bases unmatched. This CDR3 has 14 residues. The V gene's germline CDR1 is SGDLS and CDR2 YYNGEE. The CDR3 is CASSEQGGNSPLHF. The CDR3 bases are TGTGCCAGCAGCGAACAGGGGGGAAATTCACCCCTCCACTTT.

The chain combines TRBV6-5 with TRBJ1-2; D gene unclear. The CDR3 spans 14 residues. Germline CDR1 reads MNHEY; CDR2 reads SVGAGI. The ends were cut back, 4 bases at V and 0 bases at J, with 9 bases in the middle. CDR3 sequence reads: CASSWSVSNYGYTF. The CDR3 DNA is TGTGCCAGCAGTTGGTCCGTATCTAACTATGGCTACACCTTC.

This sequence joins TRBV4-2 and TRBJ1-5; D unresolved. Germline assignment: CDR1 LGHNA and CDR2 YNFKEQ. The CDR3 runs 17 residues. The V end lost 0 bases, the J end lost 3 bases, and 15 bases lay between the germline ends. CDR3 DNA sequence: TGTGCCAGCAGCCAAGACCCCTACGCCGGCCTCAATCAGCCCCAGCATTTT. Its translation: CASSQDPYAGLNQPQHF.

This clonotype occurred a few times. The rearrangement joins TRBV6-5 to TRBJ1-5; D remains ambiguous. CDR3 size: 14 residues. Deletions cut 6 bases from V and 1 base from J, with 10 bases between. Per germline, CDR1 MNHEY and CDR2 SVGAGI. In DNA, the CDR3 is TGTGCCAGCAGGGACGGCCGAAGCAATCAGCCCCAGCATTTT. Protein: CASRDGRSNQPQHF.

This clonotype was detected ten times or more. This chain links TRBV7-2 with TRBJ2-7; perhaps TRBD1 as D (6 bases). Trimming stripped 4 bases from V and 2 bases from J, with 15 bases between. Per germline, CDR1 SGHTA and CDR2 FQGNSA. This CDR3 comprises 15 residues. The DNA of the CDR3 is TGTGCCAGCAGCTGGACAGCAAGCCTTACCTACGAGCAGTACTTC. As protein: CASSWTASLTYEQYF.

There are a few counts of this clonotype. The CDR3 region is CATSGPGSRDEQFF. The DNA for the CDR3 is TGTGCCACCAGTGGGCCAGGGTCAAGGGATGAGCAGTTCTTC. J is TRBJ2-1 and V is TRBV24-1; a possible D gene is TRBD1 (5 bases). This CDR3 has 14 residues. Per the germline V gene, CDR1 is KGHDR and CDR2 is SFDVKD. V lost 5 bases and J lost 8, with 15 bases in between.

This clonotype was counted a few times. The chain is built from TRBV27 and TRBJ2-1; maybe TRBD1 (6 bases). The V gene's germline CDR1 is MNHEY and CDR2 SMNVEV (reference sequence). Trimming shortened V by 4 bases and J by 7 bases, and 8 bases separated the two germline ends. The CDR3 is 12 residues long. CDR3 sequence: CASSWGRNEQFF. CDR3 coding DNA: TGTGCCAGCAGTTGGGGGCGGAATGAGCAGTTCTTC.

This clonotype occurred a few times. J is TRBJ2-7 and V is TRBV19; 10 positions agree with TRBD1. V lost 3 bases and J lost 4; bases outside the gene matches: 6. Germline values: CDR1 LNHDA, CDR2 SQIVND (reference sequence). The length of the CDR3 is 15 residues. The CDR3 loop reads CASSIADRGQYEQYF. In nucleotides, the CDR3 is TGTGCCAGTAGTATCGCTGACAGGGGGCAATACGAGCAGTACTTC.

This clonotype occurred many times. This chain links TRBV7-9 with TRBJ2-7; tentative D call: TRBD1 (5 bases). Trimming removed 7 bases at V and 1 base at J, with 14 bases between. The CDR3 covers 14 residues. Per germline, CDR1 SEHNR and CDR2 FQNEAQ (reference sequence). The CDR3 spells CASKGRVASYEQYF. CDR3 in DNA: TGTGCCAGCAAGGGCAGGGTGGCATCCTACGAGCAGTACTTC.

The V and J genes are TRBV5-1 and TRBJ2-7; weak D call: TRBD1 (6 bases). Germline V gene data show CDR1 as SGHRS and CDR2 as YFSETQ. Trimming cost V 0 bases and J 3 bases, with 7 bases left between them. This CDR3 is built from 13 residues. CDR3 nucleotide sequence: TGCGCCAGCAGCTTGGGGGACATCTACGAGCAGTACTTC. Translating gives CASSLGDIYEQYF.

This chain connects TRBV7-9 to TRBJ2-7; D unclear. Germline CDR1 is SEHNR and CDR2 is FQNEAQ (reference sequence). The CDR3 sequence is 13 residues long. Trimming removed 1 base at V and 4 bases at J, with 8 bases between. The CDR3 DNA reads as TGTGCCAGCAGCTTAGAAGGCTTTTACGAGCAGTACGTC. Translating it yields CASSLEGFYEQYV.

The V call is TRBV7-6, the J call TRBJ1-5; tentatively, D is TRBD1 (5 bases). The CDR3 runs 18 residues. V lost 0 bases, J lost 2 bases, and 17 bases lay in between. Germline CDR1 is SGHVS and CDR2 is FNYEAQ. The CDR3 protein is CASSLAATWGGGNQPQHF. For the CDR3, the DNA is TGTGCCAGCAGCTTAGCGGCGACGTGGGGGGGAGGCAATCAGCCCCAGCATTTT.

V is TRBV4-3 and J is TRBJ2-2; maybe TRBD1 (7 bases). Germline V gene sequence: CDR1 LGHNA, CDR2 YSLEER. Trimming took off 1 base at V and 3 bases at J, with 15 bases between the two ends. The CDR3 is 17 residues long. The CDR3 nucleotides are TGCGCCAGCAGCCAAGGGAGGGGGCAAGTAGACACCGGGGAGCTGTTTTTT. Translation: CASSQGRGQVDTGELFF.

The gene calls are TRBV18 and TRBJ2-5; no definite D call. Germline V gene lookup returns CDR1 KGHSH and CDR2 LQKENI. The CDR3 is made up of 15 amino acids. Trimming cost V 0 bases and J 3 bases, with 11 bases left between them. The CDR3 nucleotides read TGTGCCAGCTCACCACCAGGGCCCTTAAAAGAGACCCAGTACTTC. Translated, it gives CASSPPGPLKETQYF.